The rows below give T cell receptor beta chains drawn from one sample of a study of cytomegalovirus exposure and HLA in healthy donors. Profiling relied on immunoSEQ multiplex PCR, and the TCRdb table lists in-frame clones only, not all of them. Of 130,000 or so clones in the sample, 75% were seen once. Sequenced: PBMCs. The receptors here all came from a woman aged 35 to 49 in good health and CMV-seropositive. CDR3s include the opening cysteine and the closing phenylalanine or tryptophan. The order of the fields is V gene, clone size, J gene, D gene, CDR3 protein, CDR3 DNA. A D gene is named only where the DNA matches it firmly. The size field is filled for only some rows; it gives once, few, many or a size class.

>TRBV10-3|NA|TRBJ1-2|TRBD1
CAASGTGSYGYTF
TGTGCCGCCTCCGGGACAGGTTCCTATGGCTACACCTTC
>TRBV7-6|NA|TRBJ1-5|TRBD1
CASSPGQGLGNQPQHF
TGTGCCAGCAGCCCAGGACAGGGTTTGGGCAATCAGCCCCAGCATTTT
>TRBV2|NA|TRBJ2-3|TRBD2
CASSMRLAGMASTDTQYF
TGTGCCAGCAGTATGAGACTAGCGGGAATGGCTAGCACAGATACGCAGTATTTT
>TRBV28|NA|TRBJ1-1|NA
CASESQGNTEAFF
TGTGCCAGCGAATCCCAGGGGAACACTGAAGCTTTCTTT
>TRBV7-2|NA|TRBJ2-5|TRBD2
CASSLGLAGEQETQYF
TGTGCCAGCAGCTTAGGGCTAGCGGGAGAGCAAGAGACCCAGTACTTC
>TRBV6-1|NA|TRBJ1-5|TRBD1
CASSGDRGDQPQHF
TGTGCCAGCAGTGGGGACAGGGGGGATCAGCCCCAGCATTTT
>TRBV4-3|NA|TRBJ1-4|NA
CASSQAGFGLFF
TGCGCCAGCAGCCAAGCTGGGTTCGGGCTGTTTTTT
>TRBV20-1|NA|TRBJ1-1|NA
CSAPLNTEAFF
TGCAGTGCCCCCCTCAACACTGAAGCTTTCTTT
>TRBV2|NA|TRBJ2-7|NA
CASRADRYEQYF
TGTGCCAGCAGAGCCGACAGGTACGAGCAGTACTTC
>TRBV2|NA|TRBJ1-2|NA
CASRTVIYYGYTF
TGTGCCAGCAGGACAGTTATTTACTATGGCTACACCTTC
>TRBV4-3|medium-sized|TRBJ1-6|NA
CASSQDWAGTPPPLHF
TGCGCCAGCAGCCAAGATTGGGCGGGAACCCCCCCACCCCTCCACTTT
>TRBV30|NA|TRBJ1-2|NA
CAWSVSQARGYTF
TGTGCCTGGAGTGTAAGTCAGGCGCGTGGCTACACCTTC
>TRBV6-1|NA|TRBJ2-7|NA
CASSGDLTTQQYF
TGTGCCAGCAGTGGGGACTTAACTACTCAGCAGTACTTC
>TRBV7-8|NA|TRBJ2-3|NA
CASSRREKTITDTQYF
TGTGCCAGCAGCCGCAGGGAAAAAACTATAACAGATACGCAGTATTTT
>TRBV6-6|NA|TRBJ1-4|TRBD1
CASSRDRVEKLFF
TGTGCCAGCAGCCGGGACAGGGTTGAAAAACTGTTTTTT
>TRBV28|NA|TRBJ1-5|TRBD1
CASSSGQTSNQPQHF
TGTGCCAGCAGCTCGGGACAGACAAGCAATCAGCCCCAGCATTTT
>TRBV5-1|NA|TRBJ2-1|NA
CASSPGTGGAYNEQFF
TGCGCCAGCAGCCCAGGAACAGGGGGGGCCTACAATGAGCAGTTCTTC
>TRBV27|NA|TRBJ2-7|TRBD1
CASSFWGQTYEQYF
TGTGCCAGCAGTTTTTGGGGACAGACCTACGAGCAGTACTTC
>TRBV5-5|NA|TRBJ2-7|NA
CASSLVQGAREQYF
TGTGCCAGCAGCTTGGTACAGGGCGCGAGAGAGCAGTACTTC
>TRBV6-5|NA|TRBJ1-2|TRBD1
CASSYRGTGLFYGYTF
TGTGCCAGCAGTTATCGGGGGACAGGCCTTTTCTATGGCTACACCTTC
>TRBV9|NA|TRBJ2-5|TRBD2
CASSVDGREVETQYF
TGTGCCAGCAGCGTAGACGGGCGGGAGGTAGAGACCCAGTACTTC
>TRBV11-2|NA|TRBJ2-4|NA
CASGGGGTKNIQYF
TGTGCCAGCGGAGGGGGGGGGACAAAAAACATTCAGTACTTC
>TRBV6-1|few|TRBJ2-7|TRBD2
CASSPSTSGTYEQYF
TGTGCCAGCAGTCCTTCCACTAGCGGGACCTACGAGCAGTACTTC
>TRBV4-3|NA|TRBJ2-7|NA
CASSQGQGYYEQYF
TGCGCCAGCAGCCAAGGCCAGGGGTACTACGAGCAGTACTTC
>TRBV6-5|NA|TRBJ1-2|NA
CAIRDTAYGYTF
TGTGCCATCCGGGACACCGCCTATGGCTACACCTTC